This TCR beta chain was retrieved from a study of cytomegalovirus exposure and HLA in healthy donors. This PCR relied on a set of 60 Vbeta primers and 13 Jbeta primers. Profiling relied on immunoSEQ multiplex PCR, and the TCRdb table lists in-frame clones only, not all of them. The sample includes 100,000 or so clones, roughly four fifths of them seen just once. CDR3 size: 16 residues. Trimming pared 4 bases from V and 0 bases from J, leaving 13 bases between. The germline V gene encodes CDR1 SGHRS and CDR2 YFSETQ. This clonotype was obtained from a male donor in good health and CMV-seropositive. V gene TRBV5-1 combines with J gene TRBJ2-2; no clear D gene. The sample taken for sequencing was PBMCs. CDR3 sequence (DNA): TGCGCCAGCAGCCGAAGTCCCCAGGCGAACACCGGGGAGCTGTTTTTT. It encodes CASSRSPQANTGELFF.